Following are 22 T cell receptor beta chains from one sample sequenced in a study of blood T cell repertoires in COVID-19. Assay used: immunoSEQ multiplex PCR; TCRdb lists only in-frame clones, some missing. The profile shows about 200,000 clones, about 91% of them singletons. The material sequenced was peripheral blood. These receptors originate from a young man with acute or convalescent COVID-19.

The rearrangement joins TRBV6-6 to TRBJ1-2, with 8 bases aligning to TRBD1. The junction had 9 bases not matched to a gene; V was cut back by 4 bases and J by 5 bases. This CDR3 contains 15 residues. Germline assignment: CDR1 MNHNY and CDR2 SVGAGI (reference sequence). CDR3 sequence reads: CASSSGTGVSYGYTF. The CDR3 DNA reads TGTGCCAGCAGTTCCGGGACAGGAGTTTCGTATGGCTACACCTTC.

This clone was detected once. The chain recombines TRBV7-9 with TRBJ1-6, with D uncertain. The germline V and J ends were trimmed by 5 bases and 9 bases, with 11 bases remaining between them. CDR1 is SEHNR, CDR2 FQNEAQ, per germline (reference sequence). The CDR3 covers 13 residues. This CDR3 is CASSTYESSPLHF. Here the CDR3 DNA reads TGTGCCAGCAGCACTTATGAGAGTTCACCCCTCCACTTT. Full variable domain (remainder filled in from reference TRBV7-9 and TRBJ1-6): DTGVSQNPRHKITKRGQNVTFRCDPISEHNRLYWYRQTLGQGPEFLTYFQNEAQLEKSRLLSDRFSAERPKGSFSTLEIQRTEQGDSAMYLCASSTYESSPLHFGNGTRLTVT.

The chain uses TRBV6-5 and TRBJ2-7; 14 bases fit TRBD2. The V and J ends lost 6 bases and 5 bases, in that order; junction bases with no gene match: 3. Germline loops: CDR1 MNHEY, CDR2 SVGAGI. This CDR3 has 14 amino acids. Here the CDR3 reads CASRTSGGVHEQYF. CDR3 bases: TGTGCCAGCAGGACTAGCGGGGGGGTCCACGAGCAGTACTTC.

As concerns this clone: Other DNA variants within this sample encode the same CDR3. The chain is built from TRBV5-1 and TRBJ1-1; D perhaps matches TRBD1 (5 bases). This CDR3 contains 14 residues. Trimming removed 4 bases at V and 0 bases at J, with 10 bases between. Germline V gene data show CDR1 as SGHRS and CDR2 as YFSETQ. The chain's CDR3 is CASSLDTVNTEAFF. CDR3 DNA sequence: TGCGCCAGCAGCCTGGACACAGTGAACACTGAAGCTTTCTTT.

This clone is a singleton in its sample. The chain joins TRBV5-1 to TRBJ2-2, with TRBD1 matching over 7 bases. This CDR3 has 15 residues. With V trimmed by 4 bases and J by 9 bases, 12 bases remained unmatched. Germline values: CDR1 SGHRS, CDR2 YFSETQ. CDR3 protein: CASSTEGRGSRELFF. The CDR3 DNA reads as TGCGCCAGCAGCACGGAAGGCAGGGGGAGCCGGGAGCTGTTTTTT. The whole variable domain, remainder taken from reference TRBV5-1 and TRBJ2-2, is KAGVTQTPRYLIKTRGQQVTLSCSPISGHRSVSWYQQTPGQGLQFLFEYFSETQRNKGNFPGRFSGRQFSNSRSEMNVSTLELGDSALYLCASSTEGRGSRELFFGEGSRLTVL.

The V gene is TRBV6-7, the J gene TRBJ1-2; 9 bases are a match to TRBD1. TRBV6-7 is placed among ORFs of uncertain function. The ends lost 6 bases at V and 2 bases at J; junction bases unmatched: 7. The CDR3 loop spans 15 amino acids. DNA for the CDR3: TGTGCCAGCAGCCCCGGGACAGGGAAAAACTATGGCTACACCTTC. Translating gives CASSPGTGKNYGYTF.

The V call is TRBV7-9, the J call TRBJ1-6; possible D gene TRBD1, 5 bases. Deletions cut 5 bases from V and 6 bases from J, with 11 bases between. The CDR3 runs 14 residues. Germline V gene lookup returns CDR1 SEHNR and CDR2 FQNEAQ (reference sequence). The CDR3 region has the DNA TGTGCCAGCAGCCGGGACTTAGCTAATTCACCCCTCCACTTT. It yields the protein CASSRDLANSPLHF.

The chain couples TRBV3-1 (or the pseudogene TRBV3-2) to TRBJ1-2; the D is unclear. The germline V gene encodes CDR1 LGHDT and CDR2 YNNKEL (reference sequence). V was clipped by 1 base and J by 4 bases, with 7 bases between them. This CDR3 is built from 13 residues. The CDR3 DNA reads as TGTGCCAGCAGCCAAGCTAGAAGCTATGGCTACACCTTC. Residues: CASSQARSYGYTF.

The chain links TRBV7-2 to TRBJ1-2; TRBD1 agrees at 8 bases. J lost 4 bases, V lost 4 bases, and 8 bases had no gene match. CDR3 length: 15 amino acids. Germline V CDR1 and CDR2: SGHTA, FQGNSA. CDR3 nucleotides: TGTGCCAGCAGCTCTGGGGGGGGGACAGGCTATGGCTACACCTTC. It is translated as CASSSGGGTGYGYTF. Variable domain in full (rest from reference TRBV7-2 and TRBJ1-2): GAGVSQSPSNKVTEKGKDVELRCDPISGHTALYWYRQSLGQGLEFLIYFQGNSAPDKSGLPSDRFSAERTGGSVSTLTIQRTQQEDSAVYLCASSSGGGTGYGYTFGSGTRLTVV.

The gene calls are TRBV5-8 and TRBJ2-5, with D perhaps matching TRBD2 (6 bases). Germline V gene sequence: CDR1 SGHTS, CDR2 YDEGEE. V lost 1 base and J lost 4, with 20 bases in between. The CDR3 loop spans 17 amino acids. DNA for the CDR3: TGTGCCAGCAGCTTGCAGTCGGCGGGACGTAGGGGAGAGACCCAGTACTTC. Translated: CASSLQSAGRRGETQYF.

The chain carries TRBV18 and TRBJ2-1, with 8 bases lining up with TRBD1. Germline V gene data show CDR1 as KGHSH and CDR2 as LQKENI. V gave up 0 bases and J gave up 8 bases; unmatched junction bases: 6. The CDR3 has 15 residues. CDR3 DNA: TGTGCCAGCTCACCACCGAGGCAGGGGGCATATGAGCAGTTCTTC. Its protein product is CASSPPRQGAYEQFF.

The V call is TRBV5-6, the J call TRBJ2-2; tentative D call: TRBD1 (6 bases). The CDR3 has 16 residues. CDR1 SGHDT and CDR2 YYEEEE come from the germline V gene. V was clipped by 2 bases and J by 4 bases, with 15 bases between them. The CDR3 is CASSLQGKLRTGELFF. CDR3 coding DNA: TGTGCCAGCAGCTTACAGGGAAAATTGCGCACCGGGGAGCTGTTTTTT.

The rearrangement joins TRBV15 to TRBJ2-5; D gene unclear. The CDR3 spans 14 residues. V dropped 0 bases and J dropped 2 bases, with 7 bases sitting between them. Germline V gene lookup returns CDR1 LNHNV and CDR2 YYDKDF (reference sequence). The DNA of the CDR3 is TGTGCCACCAGCAGAGACCGCGAACAAGAGACCCAGTACTTC. Translating it yields CATSRDREQETQYF. Complete variable domain (other parts from reference TRBV15 and TRBJ2-5): DAMVIQNPRYQVTQFGKPVTLSCSQTLNHNVMYWYQQKSSQAPKLLFHYYDKDFNNEADTPDNFQSRRPNTSFCFLDIRSPGLGDTAMYLCATSRDREQETQYFGPGTRLLVL.

The chain couples TRBV30 to TRBJ2-3; tentatively, D is TRBD1 (5 bases). Germline CDR1 reads GTSNPN; CDR2 reads SVGIG (reference sequence). The CDR3 is 14 residues long. V was cut by 5 bases and J by 2 bases, with 14 bases left in between. The CDR3 sequence: CAWEGELATDTQYF. The CDR3 region has the DNA TGTGCCTGGGAAGGGGAATTAGCCACAGATACGCAGTATTTT.

CDR3 sequence reads: CASSSDISKVNEQFF. In nucleotides, the CDR3 is TGTGCCAGCAGTTCGGACATCTCGAAGGTCAATGAGCAGTTCTTC. The chain carries TRBV27 and TRBJ2-1; the D gene is possibly TRBD1 (5 bases). Germline values: CDR1 MNHEY, CDR2 SMNVEV (reference sequence). This CDR3 has 15 amino acids. The V and J ends lost 4 bases and 6 bases respectively, with 16 bases between them.

V and J are TRBV9 and TRBJ1-4; 11 bases fit TRBD1. The CDR3 has 15 residues. The J segment lost 5 bases and the V segment lost 2 bases, leaving 2 bases of the junction unmatched. CDR1 and CDR2 from the germline V gene are SGDLS and YYNGEE. This CDR3 reads CASSVDRGPNEKLFF. CDR3 bases: TGTGCCAGCAGCGTGGACAGGGGGCCGAATGAAAAACTGTTTTTT.

This rearrangement joins TRBV6-5 to TRBJ1-5, with 11 bases aligning to TRBD1. V was clipped by 7 bases and J by 7 bases; unmatched bases: 6. Germline V CDR1 and CDR2: MNHEY, SVGAGI. The CDR3 loop spans 14 amino acids. The CDR3 DNA follows: TGTGCCAGCATCCGGGACAGGGGGACCCAGCCCCAGCATTTT. Encoded protein: CASIRDRGTQPQHF.

This chain uses TRBV28 with TRBJ1-1; D remains ambiguous. CDR3 length equals 12 residues. The V and J ends lost 10 bases and 3 bases respectively, with 12 bases between them. CDR1 is MDHEN and CDR2 is SYDVKM in the germline V gene. Here the CDR3 reads CATWRVDTEAFF. For the CDR3, the DNA is TGTGCCACCTGGAGGGTTGACACTGAAGCTTTCTTT.

The chain recombines TRBV9 with TRBJ1-2; tentative D call: TRBD1 (5 bases). Germline V lookup: CDR1 SGDLS, CDR2 YYNGEE. The ends were cut back, 4 bases at V and 13 bases at J, with 11 bases in the middle. The CDR3 is made up of 10 amino acids. The CDR3 spells CASSSWTFTF. In DNA, the CDR3 is TGTGCCAGCAGCAGTTGGACATTCACCTTC.

V and J are TRBV18 and TRBJ2-2; no clear D gene. The CDR3 is made up of 14 amino acids. The germline V and J ends were trimmed by 0 bases and 4 bases, with 6 bases remaining between them. In germline, CDR1 is KGHSH, CDR2 LQKENI. CDR3 residues: CASSPPSGTGELFF. The CDR3, as DNA: TGTGCCAGCTCACCACCGTCCGGCACCGGGGAGCTGTTTTTT.

The rearrangement links TRBV9 to TRBJ2-2; D is ambiguous. Germline V gene sequence: CDR1 SGDLS, CDR2 YYNGEE. V lost 0 bases to trimming and J lost 3 bases, with 9 bases between them. This CDR3 is built from 15 residues. The CDR3 spells CASSVGNSYTGELFF. Here the CDR3 DNA reads TGTGCCAGCAGCGTAGGGAACAGTTACACCGGGGAGCTGTTTTTT.

The chain recombines TRBV6-5 with TRBJ2-1; 8 bases are shared with TRBD1. The CDR3 totals 11 residues. Losses at the gene ends were 8 bases for V and 10 bases for J; bases not matched to a gene: 4. CDR1 is MNHEY and CDR2 is SVGAGI in the germline V gene. The CDR3 loop reads CASGQGWEQFF. The CDR3 region has the DNA TGTGCCAGCGGACAGGGATGGGAGCAGTTCTTC.